Presented here are 5 T cell receptor beta chains from one specimen sequenced in a study of cytomegalovirus exposure and HLA in healthy donors. Researchers ran the PCR with 60 Vbeta and 13 Jbeta primers. Clones were sequenced by immunoSEQ multiplex PCR, and TCRdb holds only the in-frame ones, with some missing. The profile shows 45,000 to 70,000 clones, approximately 82% of them singletons. Sequenced: PBMCs. The receptor source for this set is a man over 45 in good health and CMV-seronegative.

The rearrangement links TRBV5-4 to TRBJ2-7; TRBD2 might be the D (6 bases). Trimming left V 0 bases short and J 2 bases short, with 18 bases between. This CDR3 has 17 residues. Germline CDR1 SGHNT, CDR2 YYREEE (reference sequence). CDR3: CASSLGEEGPFPYEQYF. The CDR3 DNA reads TGTGCCAGCAGCTTGGGGGAGGAGGGTCCCTTCCCCTACGAGCAGTACTTC.

A few counts support this clone. This sequence joins TRBV28 and TRBJ2-5, with 7 bases identical to TRBD2. The J call is doubtful: the DNA matches TRBJ2-7 better. Germline CDR1 reads MDHEN; CDR2 reads SYDVKM. The CDR3 sequence is 14 residues long. The CDR3 region is CASRGPGGINEQYF. CDR3 DNA sequence: TGTGCCAGCAGGGGGCCGGGGGGAATTAACGAGCAGTACTTC.

V is TRBV11-2 and J is TRBJ2-7; the match to TRBD1 covers 9 bases. CDR3 length equals 16 residues. Per the germline V gene, CDR1 is SGHAT and CDR2 is FQNNGV. The J segment lost 4 bases and the V segment lost 1 base, leaving 8 bases of the junction unmatched. CDR3 nucleotides: TGTGCCAGCAGCTTAGGTACAGGGGGCCGTTTATACGAGCAGTACTTC. This gives the protein CASSLGTGGRLYEQYF.

J is TRBJ1-2 and V is TRBV5-4; D might be TRBD1 (6 bases). Between the trimmed V and J ends, which lost 4 bases and 4 bases, there was a span of 14 bases. Germline V gene data show CDR1 as SGHNT and CDR2 as YYREEE (reference sequence). The CDR3 covers 14 residues. The CDR3 is CASSTTGTLYGYTF. Written as DNA, the CDR3 is TGTGCCAGCAGCACCACTGGGACACTCTATGGCTACACCTTC.

This chain links TRBV14 with TRBJ1-1, with unresolved D. Germline CDR1 SGHDN, CDR2 FVKESK. Trimming left V 5 bases short and J 3 bases short, with 16 bases between. The CDR3 is made up of 15 amino acids. CDR3 in amino acids: CASSINPREDTEAFF. The CDR3 DNA reads TGTGCCAGCAGCATAAATCCGCGGGAGGACACTGAAGCTTTCTTT.